The 16 T cell receptor beta chains given below trace back to one sample, sequenced in a study of ipilimumab plus nivolumab after autologous stem cell transplantation. Data came from immunoSEQ multiplex PCR; TCRdb stores just in-frame clones and leaves some out. Of some 41,000 clones in the sample, approximately 92% were seen once. The sequencing here drew on PBMCs, taken in a trial of ipilimumab plus nivolumab as post-transplant consolidation. These receptors came from a male donor with multiple myeloma.

The gene calls are TRBV7-2 and TRBJ2-1; D may be TRBD2 (6 bases). The V gene lost 3 bases and the J gene lost 7 bases, with 22 bases spanning the gap. CDR3 length: 17 amino acids. Per germline, CDR1 SGHTA and CDR2 FQGNSA. CDR3 sequence reads: CASSFWIGTPGGNEQFF. The CDR3 bases are TGTGCCAGCAGCTTTTGGATCGGGACTCCCGGCGGTAATGAGCAGTTCTTC. The complete variable domain, with remaining parts taken from reference TRBV7-2 and TRBJ2-1, reads GAGVSQSPSNKVTEKGKDVELRCDPISGHTALYWYRQSLGQGLEFLIYFQGNSAPDKSGLPSDRFSAERTGGSVSTLTIQRTQQEDSAVYLCASSFWIGTPGGNEQFFGPGTRLTVL.

The chain combines TRBV29-1 with TRBJ1-1, with D perhaps TRBD1 (5 bases). The ends were cut back, 7 bases at V and 4 bases at J, with 10 bases in the middle. Germline lookup yields CDR1 SQVTM and CDR2 ANQGSEA. The CDR3 contains 11 residues. The DNA for the CDR3 is TGCAGCGGTACAGGTCGCACTGAAGCTTTCTTT. Translating it yields CSGTGRTEAFF.

This chain connects TRBV29-1 to TRBJ2-7; the match to TRBD1 covers 9 bases. Per the germline V gene, CDR1 is SQVTM and CDR2 is ANQGSEA. The CDR3 spans 14 residues. V trimming: 6 bases; J trimming: 4 bases; junction bases outside the gene matches: 10. In DNA form, the CDR3 reads TGCAGCGTCGCCCGGGACAGGGCCACTTACGAGCAGTACTTC. Its translation is CSVARDRATYEQYF.

This chain connects TRBV9 to TRBJ1-4; D is ambiguous. The CDR3 loop spans 13 amino acids. Germline CDR1 SGDLS, CDR2 YYNGEE. Trimming shortened V by 4 bases and J by 4 bases, and 8 bases separated the two germline ends. CDR3 in amino acids: CASSPQINEKLFF. As DNA, the CDR3 is TGTGCCAGCAGCCCCCAGATTAATGAAAAACTGTTTTTT.

This chain joins TRBV2 and TRBJ2-3; TRBD1 matches 11 bases. The CDR3 contains 15 residues. V was pared by 5 bases and J by 4 bases, with 5 bases of the junction left unmatched. Germline values: CDR1 SNHLY, CDR2 FYNNEI. The CDR3 is CASSKDRGRADTQYF. The CDR3 nucleotides read TGTGCCAGCAGTAAGGACAGGGGGCGGGCAGATACGCAGTATTTT.

The V gene is TRBV5-1, the J gene TRBJ2-7, with D uncertain. The V and J ends lost 1 base and 6 bases respectively, with 11 bases between them. Germline CDR1 and CDR2: SGHRS and YFSETQ. CDR3 size: 13 residues. The CDR3 region has the DNA TGCGCCAGCAGCTTGACAGAGTGGGGCGAGCAGTACTTC. Translation: CASSLTEWGEQYF. Filled out from reference TRBV5-1 and TRBJ2-7, the complete variable domain reads KAGVTQTPRYLIKTRGQQVTLSCSPISGHRSVSWYQQTPGQGLQFLFEYFSETQRNKGNFPGRFSGRQFSNSRSEMNVSTLELGDSALYLCASSLTEWGEQYFGPGTRLTVT.

The V gene is TRBV6-4, the J gene TRBJ2-1, with 9 bases that match TRBD2. The length of the CDR3 is 14 residues. CDR1 and CDR2 from the germline V gene are MRHNA and SNTAGT. The ends lost 3 bases at V and 3 bases at J; junction bases unmatched: 0. The CDR3 loop is CASSERGGYNEQFF. In DNA, the CDR3 is TGTGCCAGCAGTGAGCGGGGGGGCTACAATGAGCAGTTCTTC.

The chain employs TRBV6-1 and TRBJ2-5; a weak D match, TRBD1 (6 bases). Deletions cut 7 bases from V and 0 bases from J, with 15 bases between. Germline values: CDR1 MNHNS, CDR2 SASEGT. The CDR3 runs to 15 residues. The CDR3 here is CASIRTVSNQETQYF. CDR3 bases: TGTGCCAGCATCCGGACAGTCTCTAACCAAGAGACCCAGTACTTC.

A single count supports this clone. V is TRBV10-2 and J is TRBJ2-7; D may be TRBD1 (5 bases). The CDR3 consists of 13 residues. V lost 4 bases to trimming and J lost 1 base, with 8 bases between them. Germline V gene lookup returns CDR1 WSHSY and CDR2 SAAADI. CDR3 sequence (DNA): TGCGCCAGCAGTGGACCAGGGTCCTACGAGCAGTACTTC. This gives the protein CASSGPGSYEQYF.

The chain joins TRBV7-9 to TRBJ2-7; D unclear. The germline gives CDR1 SEHNR, CDR2 FQNEAQ (reference sequence). CDR3 size: 14 residues. The V end was cut by 0 bases, the J end by 0 bases, with 6 bases between. CDR3 nucleotides: TGTGCCAGCAGCTTAGCAGGAAGCTCCTACGAGCAGTACTTC. This translates into CASSLAGSSYEQYF.

The chain is built from TRBV28 and TRBJ1-2, with D unresolved. V lost 1 base, J lost 3 bases, and 12 bases lay in between. Germline CDR1 and CDR2: MDHEN and SYDVKM. The CDR3 is 15 amino acids. The CDR3, as DNA: TGTGCCAGCAGTTTATTCCCCGATCTAGACTATGGCTACACCTTC. Its protein is CASSLFPDLDYGYTF.

The chain is built from TRBV7-3 and TRBJ2-1; 8 bases are a match to TRBD2. Trimming removed 4 bases from V and 0 bases from J; junction bases left unmatched: 5. CDR1 and CDR2 from the germline V gene are SGHTA and FQGTGA. The CDR3 is 16 residues long. CDR3 region: CASSSTSGHSYNEQFF. The CDR3 DNA reads as TGTGCCAGCAGCTCCACTAGCGGCCACTCCTACAATGAGCAGTTCTTC.

This sequence joins TRBV5-4 and TRBJ2-5; 7 nucleotides match TRBD2. The CDR3 sequence is 16 residues long. With 0 bases clipped from V and 2 bases from J, the junction kept 7 bases outside the gene matches. Germline CDR1 and CDR2: SGHNT and YYREEE (reference sequence). The CDR3 is CASSLAGGRGQETQYF. The CDR3 bases are TGTGCCAGCAGCTTGGCGGGGGGTCGCGGGCAAGAGACCCAGTACTTC.

The chain recombines TRBV7-2 with TRBJ2-7, with 7 bases aligning to TRBD2. The CDR3 is 13 amino acids. J lost 7 bases, V lost 5 bases, and 8 bases had no gene match. In germline, CDR1 is SGHTA, CDR2 FQGNSA. The CDR3 DNA follows: TGTGCCAGCAGCCCAGGACTAGGTAGTGAGCAGTACTTC. This gives the protein CASSPGLGSEQYF.

V and J are TRBV5-1 and TRBJ1-1, with D uncertain. The V gene lost 0 bases and the J gene lost 1 base, with 7 bases spanning the gap. CDR3 length: 14 amino acids. CDR1 is SGHRS and CDR2 is YFSETQ in the germline V gene. The CDR3 spells CASSLVPENTEAFF. The CDR3 DNA is TGCGCCAGCAGCTTGGTACCAGAGAACACTGAAGCTTTCTTT.

The V and J genes are TRBV4-1 and TRBJ1-1, with a possible D match to TRBD1 (6 bases). The V end was cut by 1 base, the J end by 0 bases, with 9 bases between. CDR1 is MGHRA, CDR2 YSYEKL, per germline. CDR3 length: 15 amino acids. CDR3 in amino acids: CASSQVQGMNTEAFF. The DNA for the CDR3 is TGCGCCAGCAGCCAAGTGCAGGGGATGAACACTGAAGCTTTCTTT.